This T cell receptor beta chain was sequenced during a study of T cell changes during pregnancy in multiple sclerosis. TCRdb's copy holds only in-frame clones and misses some; the assay was immunoSEQ multiplex PCR. The repertoire includes 65,000 to 90,000 clones, roughly nine tenths of them detected once, and 3.5% to 4% sits in the top ten. V gave up 2 bases and J gave up 2 bases, with 15 bases separating them. This CDR3 contains 15 residues. Germline V gene lookup returns CDR1 SQVTM and CDR2 ANQGSEA. Sequenced material: PBMCs, taken in the first trimester of pregnancy. The sequence was collected from a female donor in good health, serving as a control in a pregnancy study. Some clones in this sample may be carry-over from other donors' samples. The chain combines TRBV29-1 with TRBJ2-5, with D unresolved. The CDR3 DNA reads TGCAGCGTTGAACCACTACCGGGTAAACAAGAGACCCAGTACTTC. This translates into CSVEPLPGKQETQYF.